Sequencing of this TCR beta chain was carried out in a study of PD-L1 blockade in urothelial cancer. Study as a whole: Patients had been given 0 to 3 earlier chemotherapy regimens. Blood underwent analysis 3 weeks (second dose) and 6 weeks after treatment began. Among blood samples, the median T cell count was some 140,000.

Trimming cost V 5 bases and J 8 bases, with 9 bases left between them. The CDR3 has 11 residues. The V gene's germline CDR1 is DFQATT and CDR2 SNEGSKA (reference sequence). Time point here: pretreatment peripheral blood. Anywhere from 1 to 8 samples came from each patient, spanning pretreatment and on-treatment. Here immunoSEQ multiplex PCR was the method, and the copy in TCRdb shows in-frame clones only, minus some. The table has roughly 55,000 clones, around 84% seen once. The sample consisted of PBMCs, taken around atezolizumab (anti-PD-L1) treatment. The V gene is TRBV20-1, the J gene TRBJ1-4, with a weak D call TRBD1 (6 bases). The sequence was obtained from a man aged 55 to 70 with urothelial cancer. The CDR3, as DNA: TGCAGTGCTTGGACAGAGGAAAAACTGTTTTTT. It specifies CSAWTEEKLFF.